These T cell receptor beta chains were read from a single sample in a study of cytomegalovirus exposure and HLA in healthy donors. Sequencing used immunoSEQ multiplex PCR; TCRdb keeps in-frame clones, though not all of them. This sample has a few hundred thousand clones; around 80% occur once, and the top ten carry about 7.5%. The sample comprised PBMCs. The source is a woman in her fifties or sixties in good health and CMV-seropositive. The conserved cysteine and the conserved F or W are not part of the CDR3 here. D genes are given only for firm matches. The size entry is marked missing in some rows and otherwise reads once, few, many or a size class.

v_call	d_call	clone_size	cdr3_aa
TRBV19	-	few	ASSIVAGADTQY
TRBV10-2	TRBD1	-	ASSRDSSYEQY
TRBV5-4	-	-	ASSSPDERDYEQY
TRBV6-5	TRBD2	-	ASSFTGTSAYEQY
TRBV19	TRBD1	-	ASTGPTGGKNIQY
TRBV5-1	TRBD1	-	ASSRWTGRQETQY
TRBV5-1	-	-	ASSLDGTSPYEQY
TRBV19	-	-	ASIDWSSGANVLT
TRBV27	TRBD1	few	ASRSGTGFSYEQY
TRBV5-6	-	-	ASSGTGSTGEAF
TRBV29-1	-	-	SVEITRNPLSGYT
TRBV6-6	-	few	ASRKEISGSSEAF
TRBV28	TRBD1	once	ASSFGQGASYEQY
TRBV6-5	-	-	ASSYRGARNYGYT
TRBV29-1	-	-	SDKQDSSPGTQY
TRBV19	-	-	ASSGGLEQF
TRBV6-5	-	-	ASSYFGGSYEQY
TRBV6-5	TRBD2	few	ASSYFASGKEQF
TRBV30	-	-	AWGWSSYNSPLH
TRBV6-1	TRBD2	-	ASTRTSGIGNEQF
TRBV19	-	-	ASSISLEAF
TRBV2	TRBD1	-	ASRGRGLSYGYT
TRBV7-9	-	once	ASGSDSTTYEQY
TRBV30	TRBD1	-	AWSSGTGIPYEQY
TRBV29-1	-	-	SVQLGPREEKLF
TRBV30	-	-	AWQTGLNSGNTIY
TRBV18	TRBD2	-	ASSPALTSGPYNEQF
TRBV6-1	-	-	AIHRSNTEAF
TRBV5-1	-	-	ASSFRVPTYNEQF
TRBV28	-	few	ASSLGTYEAF
TRBV5-6	-	-	ASSLGDMGRNTQY
TRBV19	-	-	ASQETGIGELF
TRBV5-1	TRBD1	-	ASSLTPGQGTQETQY
TRBV19	TRBD1	once	ASSIPGQGLTDTQY
TRBV5-1	-	-	ASSRRDARTTEAF
TRBV20-1	TRBD2	-	SALGLAGQF
TRBV5-1	-	few	ASSRDPGAYEQY
TRBV28	TRBD1	-	ASSLSPGTGGDTGELF
TRBV10-3	TRBD1	-	AISDPDRGPQPQH
TRBV6-1	-	-	ATGGGQY
TRBV27	-	-	ASMEHPLRNEQY
TRBV4-2	TRBD2	-	ASSQETSGVTDTQY